This T cell receptor (beta chain) is from a study of OX40 agonist ivuxolimab in advanced cancers. Notes on the study in general: Partly responding patients at 0.1-3.0 mg/kg showed some of the smallest clonal expansion.

Clones were sequenced by immunoSEQ multiplex PCR, and TCRdb holds only the in-frame ones, with some missing. The profile covers about 46,000 clones, with around 82% appearing a single time and approximately 3% taken by the ten largest. The table lists this clone with a count of one. Antigen specificity is unknown. This CDR3 is 18 amino acids long. V shed 0 bases and J 1 base; nucleotides not matched to a gene: 7. Germline V gene data show CDR1 as SGHRS and CDR2 as YFSETQ. The receptor's source is an adult with an advanced solid tumor such as melanoma, head and neck, liver or kidney cancer. This chain connects TRBV5-1 to TRBJ2-2, with 9 bases fitting TRBD2. The sequencing here drew on CD4+ or CD8+ T cells sorted from blood, taken in a trial of the OX40 agonist ivuxolimab. The CDR3 nucleotides are TGCGCCAGCAGCTTGGAACCCACTAGCGGGCGGAACACCGGGGAGCTGTTTTTT. Protein product: CASSLEPTSGRNTGELFF. The full variable domain, rest sourced from reference TRBV5-1 and TRBJ2-2, is KAGVTQTPRYLIKTRGQQVTLSCSPISGHRSVSWYQQTPGQGLQFLFEYFSETQRNKGNFPGRFSGRQFSNSRSEMNVSTLELGDSALYLCASSLEPTSGRNTGELFFGEGSRLTVL.